The rows below give T cell receptor beta chains drawn from one sample of a study of control samples from healthy donors and cancer patients. Repertoires were generated with immunoSEQ multiplex PCR, while TCRdb's copy carries only in-frame clones and drops some. The repertoire holds roughly 120,000 clones, with around 92% as singletons. The specimen sequenced was blood. These TCRs come from a man aged 45-65 years in good health. Each CDR3 is given with its conserved first and last residue. A D gene is named only where the DNA matches it firmly. Rows may omit the clone size; those that give it use once, few, many or a size class.

abundance: once; j_gene: TRBJ1-2; d_gene: .; v_gene: TRBV15; CDR3nt: TGTGCCACCAGCAGAGCAGGGACACCCTATGGCTACACCTTC; CDR3aa: CATSRAGTPYGYTF
abundance: .; j_gene: TRBJ2-7; d_gene: TRBD2; v_gene: TRBV6-2/TRBV6-3; CDR3nt: TGTGCCAGCAGTTCCCTAAAGCGGGGGCCCGAGCAGTACTTC; CDR3aa: CASSSLKRGPEQYF
abundance: .; j_gene: TRBJ2-4; d_gene: .; v_gene: TRBV2; CDR3nt: TGTGCCAGCAGCGGAGTGATAGCCAAAAACATTCAGTACTTC; CDR3aa: CASSGVIAKNIQYF
abundance: .; j_gene: TRBJ1-1; d_gene: .; v_gene: TRBV6-6; CDR3nt: TGTGCCAGCACCCCTCAGAGGAACACTGAAGCTTTCTTT; CDR3aa: CASTPQRNTEAFF
abundance: .; j_gene: TRBJ1-5; d_gene: .; v_gene: TRBV21-1; CDR3nt: TGTGCCAGCAGCAAATGGACGGAGGAAAATCAGCCCCAGCATTTT; CDR3aa: CASSKWTEENQPQHF
abundance: .; j_gene: TRBJ1-5; d_gene: .; v_gene: TRBV2; CDR3nt: TGTGCCAGCAGTCCCGGGACTCTTGATCAGCCCCAGCATTTT; CDR3aa: CASSPGTLDQPQHF
abundance: .; j_gene: TRBJ2-5; d_gene: .; v_gene: TRBV6-1; CDR3nt: TGTGCCAGCAGTGAAAGGGGGGCGAGGTTCGGAGAGACCCAGTACTTC; CDR3aa: CASSERGARFGETQYF
abundance: .; j_gene: TRBJ2-7; d_gene: .; v_gene: TRBV7-6; CDR3nt: TGTGCCAGCAGCTTAGTACCCCCCTACGAGCAGTACTTC; CDR3aa: CASSLVPPYEQYF
abundance: .; j_gene: TRBJ1-3; d_gene: .; v_gene: TRBV2; CDR3nt: TGTGCCAGCAGTAGGGACCGGGGTAGGGTCGGAAACACCATATATTTT; CDR3aa: CASSRDRGRVGNTIYF
abundance: .; j_gene: TRBJ2-7; d_gene: .; v_gene: TRBV2; CDR3nt: TGTGCCAGCAGTGAAGGACAGCGAGAGCAGTACTTC; CDR3aa: CASSEGQREQYF
abundance: .; j_gene: TRBJ2-7; d_gene: TRBD1; v_gene: TRBV5-8; CDR3nt: TGTGCCAGCAGCTTTACAGGGGGCCCCTACGAGCAGTACTTC; CDR3aa: CASSFTGGPYEQYF
abundance: .; j_gene: TRBJ2-7; d_gene: TRBD1; v_gene: TRBV15; CDR3nt: TGTGCCACCAGCAGAGATCAGGGGGCGGGAGAGCAGTACTTC; CDR3aa: CATSRDQGAGEQYF
abundance: .; j_gene: TRBJ1-6; d_gene: .; v_gene: TRBV5-5; CDR3nt: TGTGCCAGCAGCTTGCAGGGAGATAATTCACCCCTCCACTTT; CDR3aa: CASSLQGDNSPLHF
abundance: .; j_gene: TRBJ1-1; d_gene: TRBD1; v_gene: TRBV19; CDR3nt: TGTGCCAGTAGATCGGACAGGGGTGGGACTGAAGCTTTCTTT; CDR3aa: CASRSDRGGTEAFF
abundance: once; j_gene: TRBJ1-6; d_gene: .; v_gene: TRBV28; CDR3nt: TGTGCCAGCAGTTCCGGGTTCAATTCACCCCTCCACTTT; CDR3aa: CASSSGFNSPLHF
abundance: .; j_gene: TRBJ2-7; d_gene: .; v_gene: TRBV6-2/TRBV6-3; CDR3nt: TGTGCCAGCAGTTACCATACCGGATATACCTACGAGCAGTACTTC; CDR3aa: CASSYHTGYTYEQYF
abundance: .; j_gene: TRBJ1-2; d_gene: .; v_gene: TRBV5-4; CDR3nt: TGTGCCAGCAGCCCGGACATTGGGGCTGGTTATGGCTACACCTTC; CDR3aa: CASSPDIGAGYGYTF
abundance: .; j_gene: TRBJ1-1; d_gene: .; v_gene: TRBV7-9; CDR3nt: TGTGCCAGCAGCCGCGGGCAGTTGAACACTGAAGCTTTCTTT; CDR3aa: CASSRGQLNTEAFF
abundance: .; j_gene: TRBJ1-1; d_gene: TRBD1; v_gene: TRBV9; CDR3nt: TGTGCCAGCATAGCCGCCGGGACAGGGGAGTGGGGCACTGAAGCTTTCTTT; CDR3aa: CASIAAGTGEWGTEAFF
abundance: .; j_gene: TRBJ2-1; d_gene: TRBD2; v_gene: TRBV27; CDR3nt: TGTGCCAGCAGGCTAGCGGGCCCTGCCTACAATGAGCAGTTCTTC; CDR3aa: CASRLAGPAYNEQFF
abundance: .; j_gene: TRBJ2-3; d_gene: TRBD2; v_gene: TRBV9; CDR3nt: TGTGCCAGCAGCGTAAAAGCGGGGGGAAGGGATACGCAGTATTTT; CDR3aa: CASSVKAGGRDTQYF
abundance: .; j_gene: TRBJ2-6; d_gene: TRBD1; v_gene: TRBV10-3; CDR3nt: TGTGCCATCAGTGATAGACAGGGGCCCTCTGGGGCCAACGTCCTGACTTTC; CDR3aa: CAISDRQGPSGANVLTF
abundance: .; j_gene: TRBJ2-1; d_gene: TRBD1; v_gene: TRBV19; CDR3nt: TGTGCCAGTAGTAGGACAGGGGTTGGCAATGAGCAGTTCTTC; CDR3aa: CASSRTGVGNEQFF
abundance: .; j_gene: TRBJ2-5; d_gene: .; v_gene: TRBV24-1; CDR3nt: TGTGCCACCAGTGATTTCGGGCAGGACCAAGAGACCCAGTACTTC; CDR3aa: CATSDFGQDQETQYF
abundance: .; j_gene: TRBJ1-1; d_gene: .; v_gene: TRBV9; CDR3nt: TGTGCCAGCAGCGTAGGGGAGGGATTATACACTGAAGCTTTCTTT; CDR3aa: CASSVGEGLYTEAFF
abundance: .; j_gene: TRBJ1-1; d_gene: TRBD1; v_gene: TRBV5-1; CDR3nt: TGCGCCAGCAGCTGGACAGGGGATGAGAACACTGAAGCTTTCTTT; CDR3aa: CASSWTGDENTEAFF
abundance: .; j_gene: TRBJ1-4; d_gene: .; v_gene: TRBV5-5; CDR3nt: TGTGCCAGCAGCTTTCAGTTTGGGGTCGGGGAAAAACTGTTTTTT; CDR3aa: CASSFQFGVGEKLFF
abundance: .; j_gene: TRBJ2-3; d_gene: TRBD2; v_gene: TRBV5-1; CDR3nt: TGCGCCAGCAGCGAAAGACTAGCGGGGTCTACAGATACGCAGTATTTT; CDR3aa: CASSERLAGSTDTQYF
abundance: .; j_gene: TRBJ2-7; d_gene: TRBD1; v_gene: TRBV5-8; CDR3nt: TGTGCCAGCAGCCCAGGGGGAGCCTACGAGCAGTACTTC; CDR3aa: CASSPGGAYEQYF
abundance: .; j_gene: TRBJ2-7; d_gene: TRBD1; v_gene: TRBV12-3/TRBV12-4; CDR3nt: TGTGCCAGCAGCCGGGACAGGGACTACGAGCAGTACTTC; CDR3aa: CASSRDRDYEQYF
abundance: .; j_gene: TRBJ2-4; d_gene: .; v_gene: TRBV6-5; CDR3nt: TGTGCCAGCAAAGGAACCGAAAACATTCAGTACTTC; CDR3aa: CASKGTENIQYF
abundance: .; j_gene: TRBJ2-7; d_gene: TRBD1; v_gene: TRBV9; CDR3nt: TGTGCCAGCAGCGGAGGACAGGGCTCCTACGAGCAGTACTTC; CDR3aa: CASSGGQGSYEQYF
abundance: .; j_gene: TRBJ2-7; d_gene: .; v_gene: TRBV27; CDR3nt: TGTGCCAGCAGTTTATCGGACGGTCTCTACGAGCAGTACTTC; CDR3aa: CASSLSDGLYEQYF
abundance: .; j_gene: TRBJ1-1; d_gene: TRBD1; v_gene: TRBV6-1; CDR3nt: TGTGCCAGCAGTGAAATCTGGGGACAGATGAACACTGAAGCTTTCTTT; CDR3aa: CASSEIWGQMNTEAFF
abundance: .; j_gene: TRBJ1-1; d_gene: .; v_gene: TRBV19; CDR3nt: TGTGCCAGTAGTATAAAGGGCAGGAACACTGAAGCTTTCTTT; CDR3aa: CASSIKGRNTEAFF
abundance: .; j_gene: TRBJ2-5; d_gene: TRBD2; v_gene: TRBV6-6; CDR3nt: TGTGCCAGCAGTTACCGCGGGACTAGGATTGGGGAGACCCAGTACTTC; CDR3aa: CASSYRGTRIGETQYF
abundance: .; j_gene: TRBJ2-2; d_gene: TRBD1; v_gene: TRBV3-1/TRBV3-2; CDR3nt: TGTGCCAGCAGCCAAGGAAGGGGGCGCGTCACCGGGGAGCTGTTTTTT; CDR3aa: CASSQGRGRVTGELFF
abundance: .; j_gene: TRBJ2-7; d_gene: TRBD1; v_gene: TRBV27; CDR3nt: TGTGCCAGCAGTTTAGGGCAGGGGGCCTACGAGCAGTACTTC; CDR3aa: CASSLGQGAYEQYF
abundance: .; j_gene: TRBJ2-7; d_gene: .; v_gene: TRBV19; CDR3nt: TGTGCCAGTAGTATCTCAGGCATGTCGAGCTCCTACGAGCAGTACTTC; CDR3aa: CASSISGMSSSYEQYF
abundance: .; j_gene: TRBJ1-2; d_gene: TRBD1; v_gene: TRBV4-2; CDR3nt: TGTGCCAGCAGCCTGGGGGCCACAGGGGCCTATGGCTACACCTTC; CDR3aa: CASSLGATGAYGYTF
abundance: .; j_gene: TRBJ1-4; d_gene: .; v_gene: TRBV19; CDR3nt: TGTGCCAGTAGTGTCCAGGGGCGAGGGGAAAAACTGTTTTTT; CDR3aa: CASSVQGRGEKLFF
abundance: .; j_gene: TRBJ1-1; d_gene: .; v_gene: TRBV7-6; CDR3nt: TGTGCCAGCAGCTTAGCGATAGGGATGAACACTGAAGCTTTCTTT; CDR3aa: CASSLAIGMNTEAFF
abundance: .; j_gene: TRBJ1-5; d_gene: .; v_gene: TRBV10-3; CDR3nt: TGTGCCATCAGTGAGTCGACGATCCGCAATCAGCCCCAGCATTTT; CDR3aa: CAISESTIRNQPQHF
abundance: .; j_gene: TRBJ1-1; d_gene: .; v_gene: TRBV5-8; CDR3nt: TGTGCCAGCAGCTTGGCGGGCAGGACGAGAACTGAAGCTTTCTTT; CDR3aa: CASSLAGRTRTEAFF
abundance: once; j_gene: TRBJ1-2; d_gene: .; v_gene: TRBV2; CDR3nt: TGTGCCAGCAGTGACGGGAGAGCCTATGGCTACACCTTC; CDR3aa: CASSDGRAYGYTF
abundance: .; j_gene: TRBJ2-5; d_gene: TRBD2; v_gene: TRBV11-3; CDR3nt: TGTGCCAGCAGCTTAGGGGGGGGAGAGACCCAGTACTTC; CDR3aa: CASSLGGGETQYF
abundance: .; j_gene: TRBJ1-2; d_gene: .; v_gene: TRBV19; CDR3nt: TGTGCCAGTAGTGCCTCTGTCCCCCGAGTGGAAGGCTACACCTTC; CDR3aa: CASSASVPRVEGYTF